Each of the 31 T cell receptor beta chains below was sequenced from the same sample in a study of chemoradiotherapy in HPV16-positive cancers. Clones were read by immunoSEQ multiplex PCR, and TCRdb kept only the in-frame ones, dropping some. The sample has several thousand clones; around 88% are singletons. Material: blood, obtained from a patient who underwent chemoradiotherapy. These receptors came from a human donor with HPV-associated anogenital cancer.

The chain joins TRBV30 to TRBJ1-4; 7 bases match TRBD1. V lost 4 bases to trimming and J lost 7 bases; unmatched junction nucleotides: 15. Germline V lookup: CDR1 GTSNPN, CDR2 SVGIG (reference sequence). The CDR3 sequence is 16 residues long. The CDR3 region has the DNA TGTGCCTGGAACCGCCCCACAGGGGTCAAAAGTGAAAAACTGTTTTTT. It is translated as CAWNRPTGVKSEKLFF.

The rearrangement uses TRBV28 and TRBJ1-6, with D tentatively TRBD1 (6 bases). The CDR3 runs to 15 residues. From germline, CDR1 is MDHEN and CDR2 SYDVKM. V was clipped by 8 bases and J by 4 bases, with 15 bases between them. The CDR3 nucleotides read TGTGCCAGCTACCCGGGGGGCCTATATAATTCACCCCTCCACTTT. It encodes CASYPGGLYNSPLHF.

This clone is termed hyperexpanded. The gene calls are TRBV7-9 and TRBJ1-2; D perhaps matches TRBD1 (5 bases). This CDR3 region has 14 residues. V lost 3 bases and J 11 bases, leaving 19 bases between the germline ends. Per the germline V gene, CDR1 is SEHNR and CDR2 is FQNEAQ (reference sequence). The CDR3 is CASSLDGDGRGYTF. Written as DNA, the CDR3 is TGTGCCAGCAGCTTGGACGGGGACGGCCGGGGGTACACCTTC. The full variable domain, completed using reference TRBV7-9 and TRBJ1-2, is DTGVSQNPRHKITKRGQNVTFRCDPISEHNRLYWYRQTLGQGPEFLTYFQNEAQLEKSRLLSDRFSAERPKGSFSTLEIQRTEQGDSAMYLCASSLDGDGRGYTFGSGTRLTVV.

The chain joins TRBV30 to TRBJ2-7; 11 bases agree with TRBD2. Germline V gives CDR1 GTSNPN, CDR2 SVGIG (reference sequence). The CDR3 length is 15 residues. Trimming at V came to 5 bases and at J to 0 bases, leaving 6 bases not matched to a gene. The CDR3 spells CAWAPGTSGSYEQYF. Here the CDR3 DNA reads TGTGCCTGGGCCCCCGGGACTAGCGGCTCCTACGAGCAGTACTTC.

This sequence joins TRBV4-3 and TRBJ1-1, with D hard to call. Deletions cut 4 bases from V and 1 base from J, with 16 bases between. CDR3 length: 16 residues. Germline V gene data show CDR1 as LGHNA and CDR2 as YSLEER. CDR3 DNA: TGCGCCAGCAGCCTAGTCGGTGGCGTCTGGAACACTGAAGCTTTCTTT. Protein: CASSLVGGVWNTEAFF.

V gene TRBV19 combines with J gene TRBJ1-6; 7 bases match TRBD1. The length of the CDR3 is 16 residues. Germline loops: CDR1 LNHDA, CDR2 SQIVND (reference sequence). V shed 5 bases and J 5 bases; nucleotides not matched to a gene: 9. The DNA of the CDR3 is TGTGCCAGTAGTCGCTGGAGGCAGGGGGATAATTCACCCCTCCACTTT. Translated, it gives CASSRWRQGDNSPLHF.

The chain joins TRBV10-3 to TRBJ1-2; tentatively, D is TRBD1 (6 bases). Between the trimmed V and J ends, which lost 7 bases and 4 bases, there was a span of 16 bases. The CDR3 runs 14 residues. From germline, CDR1 is ENHRY and CDR2 SYGVKD. The CDR3 loop reads CAITLDREGYGYTF. DNA for the CDR3: TGTGCCATCACCTTGGACAGAGAGGGCTATGGCTACACCTTC.

The chain carries TRBV5-4 and TRBJ1-6, with TRBD1 matching over 9 bases. The CDR3 sequence is 16 residues long. The junction had 11 bases not matched to a gene; V was cut back by 3 bases and J by 10 bases. Germline V gene sequence: CDR1 SGHNT, CDR2 YYREEE (reference sequence). This CDR3 reads CASSSGFRDRESPLHF. The CDR3 nucleotides are TGTGCCAGCAGCTCGGGATTTCGGGACAGGGAATCACCCCTCCACTTT.

V usage is TRBV14 and J usage is TRBJ2-7; no clear D. The V gene's germline CDR1 is SGHDN and CDR2 FVKESK. CDR3 length equals 14 residues. Trimming removed 4 bases from V and 1 base from J, with 11 bases in between. CDR3 residues: CASSPRYRSYEQYV. CDR3 coding DNA: TGTGCCAGCAGCCCACGATACAGATCCTACGAGCAGTACGTC.

The chain combines TRBV18 with TRBJ2-5, with no clear D. The CDR3 sequence is 13 residues long. The germline V and J ends were trimmed by 0 bases and 3 bases, with 5 bases remaining between them. Germline CDR1 and CDR2: KGHSH and LQKENI. CDR3 coding DNA: TGTGCCAGCTCACCACCGAGAGAAGAGACCCAGTACTTC. This encodes CASSPPREETQYF.

This rearrangement joins TRBV27 to TRBJ1-2; 9 positions match TRBD1. CDR1 is MNHEY, CDR2 SMNVEV, per germline (reference sequence). With 2 bases clipped from V and 8 bases from J, the junction kept 12 bases outside the gene matches. CDR3 length: 16 amino acids. The CDR3 DNA follows: TGTGCCAGCAGTTTAATAACCCAACAGGGGGCAAGGGGCTACACCTTC. It yields the protein CASSLITQQGARGYTF.

The chain joins TRBV10-3 to TRBJ2-5, with 12 nucleotides matching TRBD2. Germline lookup yields CDR1 ENHRY and CDR2 SYGVKD. The CDR3 loop spans 14 amino acids. Trimming cost V 4 bases and J 3 bases; bases outside gene matches: 0. Here the CDR3 DNA reads TGTGCCATCAGTGGACTAGCGGGGGAAGAGACCCAGTACTTC. As protein: CAISGLAGEETQYF.

V gene TRBV6-6 combines with J gene TRBJ2-5, with 7 bases aligning to TRBD1. The DNA end lines up better with TRBJ2-7; the J call may be wrong. This CDR3 spans 13 amino acids. Germline CDR1 reads MNHNY; CDR2 reads SVGAGI (reference sequence). The CDR3 sequence is CASRSGGSYEQYF. The CDR3 coding sequence is TGTGCCAGCAGATCAGGGGGCTCCTACGAGCAGTACTTC.

This clone occurred a few times. The chain is built from TRBV9 and TRBJ1-5; the D gene is possibly TRBD1 (6 bases). This CDR3 contains 14 residues. Deletions cut 1 base from V and 5 bases from J, with 10 bases between. CDR1 and CDR2 (germline): SGDLS, YYNGEE. The CDR3 region is CASSVMGGDQPQHF. In DNA form, the CDR3 reads TGTGCCAGCAGCGTAATGGGGGGCGATCAGCCCCAGCATTTT.

This clone occurred a few times. This chain links TRBV10-2 with TRBJ2-7, with D possibly matching TRBD2 (5 bases). The CDR3 consists of 12 residues. V was shortened by 3 bases and J by 2 bases, with 5 bases between the two germline ends. Germline assignment: CDR1 WSHSY and CDR2 SAAADI. In DNA form, the CDR3 reads TGCGCCAGCAGTGACGGGGCCTACGAGCAGTACGTC. Translating it yields CASSDGAYEQYV.

This clone came up once. This chain joins TRBV18 and TRBJ2-3; the D is unclear. The germline V gene has CDR1 KGHSH and CDR2 LQKENI. The V and J ends lost 0 bases and 1 base respectively, with 5 bases between them. There are 14 residues in the CDR3. In DNA, the CDR3 is TGTGCCAGCTCACCACCTACCCGCACAGATACGCAGTATTTT. It translates to CASSPPTRTDTQYF.

The chain is built from TRBV6-5 and TRBJ1-2; 9 bases map to TRBD1. CDR3 length: 16 residues. Germline lookup yields CDR1 MNHEY and CDR2 SVGAGI. Germline trimming cut 2 bases from V and 2 bases from J; bases unmatched to any gene: 6. CDR3 in DNA: TGTGCCAGCAGTTACACCGGGACAGGGCTAAACTATGGCTACACCTTC. Encoded protein: CASSYTGTGLNYGYTF.

The V call is TRBV28, the J call TRBJ1-2; a possible D gene is TRBD1 (6 bases). In germline, CDR1 is MDHEN, CDR2 SYDVKM. The germline V and J ends were trimmed by 11 bases and 1 base, with 11 bases remaining between them. The length of the CDR3 is 12 residues. The CDR3 loop reads CAGGRLNYGYTF. The CDR3 DNA follows: TGTGCCGGGGGCAGGCTTAACTATGGCTACACCTTC.

The V call is TRBV30, the J call TRBJ1-6, with a possible D match to TRBD1 (6 bases). V dropped 0 bases and J dropped 11 bases, with 11 bases sitting between them. This CDR3 spans 13 amino acids. Germline values: CDR1 GTSNPN, CDR2 SVGIG (reference sequence). This chain's CDR3 is CAWSVDRTAPLHF. CDR3 in DNA: TGTGCCTGGAGTGTTGACAGGACGGCACCCCTCCACTTT.

This sequence joins TRBV18 and TRBJ1-1; the D gene is possibly TRBD1 (6 bases). The CDR3 contains 14 residues. V lost 3 bases, J lost 6 bases, and 14 bases lay in between. Germline V gene sequence: CDR1 KGHSH, CDR2 LQKENI. The CDR3 DNA sequence: TGTGCCAGCTCACCCGCGACAGGCGTTCCTGAAGCTTTCTTT. Protein: CASSPATGVPEAFF.

This chain uses TRBV29-1 with TRBJ1-4, with a tentative D call TRBD1 (5 bases). CDR1 and CDR2 (germline): SQVTM, ANQGSEA. V lost 4 bases, J lost 3 bases, and 9 bases lay in between. The length of the CDR3 is 13 residues. The CDR3 sequence: CSVGQGSNEKLFF. The CDR3 region has the DNA TGCAGCGTTGGGCAGGGCTCTAATGAAAAACTGTTTTTT.

This clone was found a few times. The chain carries TRBV7-4 and TRBJ1-2, with D perhaps TRBD1 (5 bases). Deletions cut 3 bases from V and 11 bases from J, with 19 bases between. The germline V gene encodes CDR1 SGHVT and CDR2 SQSDAQ. The CDR3 length is 14 residues. The CDR3 DNA is TGTGCCAGCAGCTTGGACGGGGACGGCCGGGGGTACACCTTC. Translation: CASSLDGDGRGYTF.

V usage is TRBV27 and J usage is TRBJ1-5, with D unresolved. From germline, CDR1 is MNHEY and CDR2 SMNVEV (reference sequence). V dropped 6 bases and J dropped 6 bases, with 15 bases sitting between them. CDR3 length equals 14 residues. CDR3 amino acids: CASSSSIRSQPQHF. CDR3 bases: TGTGCCAGCAGCTCTTCTATAAGGAGTCAGCCCCAGCATTTT.

The chain carries TRBV6-5 and TRBJ1-2; TRBD1 matches at 10 bases. V lost 4 bases, J lost 1 base, and 0 bases stayed unmatched. CDR3 length: 14 amino acids. The germline gives CDR1 MNHEY, CDR2 SVGAGI. CDR3 sequence (DNA): TGTGCCAGCAGTTGGACAGGGGGTAACTATGGCTACACCTTC. It codes for CASSWTGGNYGYTF.

The rearrangement uses TRBV15 and TRBJ2-3; no reliable D call. Looked up from germline, CDR1 is LNHNV and CDR2 is YYDKDF (reference sequence). V was cut by 0 bases and J by 2 bases, with 0 bases left in between. This CDR3 comprises 12 residues. The CDR3 region has the DNA TGTGCCACCAGCAGAGACACAGATACGCAGTATTTT. It codes for CATSRDTDTQYF.

The rearrangement links TRBV7-8 to TRBJ2-3; tentatively, D is TRBD2 (5 bases). CDR3 length equals 15 residues. CDR1 and CDR2 from the germline V gene are SGHVS and FQNEAQ. With 5 bases removed from V and 4 bases from J, the gap between germline ends came to 16 bases. CDR3 in amino acids: CASSPLSGSPDTQYF. The DNA of the CDR3 is TGTGCCAGCAGCCCACTAAGTGGGAGCCCAGATACGCAGTATTTT.

The J gene is TRBJ2-7, the V gene TRBV6-5; the D gene is possibly TRBD2 (6 bases). The CDR3 loop spans 13 amino acids. The V end was cut by 2 bases, the J end by 4 bases, with 9 bases between. Germline assignment: CDR1 MNHEY and CDR2 SVGAGI. For the CDR3, the DNA is TGTGCCAGCAGTTACATGGAGGGGTACGAGCAGTACTTC. This translates into CASSYMEGYEQYF.

The rearrangement joins TRBV6-6 to TRBJ1-1, with unresolved D. This CDR3 has 14 residues. Looked up from germline, CDR1 is MNHNY and CDR2 is SVGAGI (reference sequence). Trimming removed 6 bases from V and 4 bases from J, with 15 bases in between. The CDR3: CASSRSGESTEAFF. The DNA of the CDR3 is TGTGCCAGCAGCCGTTCTGGGGAGAGCACTGAAGCTTTCTTT.

The genes are TRBV7-9 and TRBJ1-1, with D possibly matching TRBD1 (5 bases). The CDR3 length is 13 residues. V was pared by 6 bases and J by 0 bases, with 8 bases between. Germline assignment: CDR1 SEHNR and CDR2 FQNEAQ (reference sequence). The CDR3 protein is CASSQQVNTEAFF. CDR3 nucleotide sequence: TGTGCCAGCAGTCAACAGGTGAACACTGAAGCTTTCTTT.

The chain is built from TRBV5-1 and TRBJ1-2; D is ambiguous. Trimming cost V 7 bases and J 5 bases, with 12 bases left between them. Germline loops: CDR1 SGHRS, CDR2 YFSETQ. The CDR3 is 12 amino acids. The CDR3 nucleotides are TGCGCCAGCGGGGAAAGGAGATATGGCTACACCTTC. Translation gives CASGERRYGYTF. Supplemented by reference TRBV5-1 and TRBJ1-2, the full variable domain reads KAGVTQTPRYLIKTRGQQVTLSCSPISGHRSVSWYQQTPGQGLQFLFEYFSETQRNKGNFPGRFSGRQFSNSRSEMNVSTLELGDSALYLCASGERRYGYTFGSGTRLTVV.

The V gene is TRBV21-1, the J gene TRBJ1-6; TRBD1 is the table's D call and was not checked against the DNA. TRBV21-1 is given as a pseudogene. CDR3 length: 16 residues. CDR3 amino acids: CASSKGQGTYNSPLHF. CDR3 nucleotide sequence: TGTGCCAGCAGCAAAGGACAGGGCACCTATAATTCACCCCTCCACTTT.